This section outlines one TCR beta chain sequence together with its context. Its antigen remains unidentified. This sample was included in a study of T cell responses to AZD1222 COVID-19 vaccine. General study points: Unmutated variant regions are reportedly the target of nearly half of TCRs that are spike-specific. Once two AZD1222 doses were given, Spike-specific TCR breadth and depth went up. Mostly white British, mostly female donors; authors suggested clonal diversity may be underestimated.

Libraries were prepared by immunoSEQ multiplex PCR; TCRdb keeps only in-frame clonotypes and omits some of them. Of approximately 130,000 clones listed, roughly 88% were seen once; the top ten hold about 29%. CDR1 is LNHDA and CDR2 is SQIVND in the germline V gene (reference sequence). This CDR3 region has 14 residues. V was trimmed by 7 bases and J by 1 base, leaving 13 bases between them. The sample consisted of peripheral blood, taken 28 days after the second AZD1222 dose. This clonotype originated in an adult who received the AZD1222 COVID-19 vaccine. This rearrangement joins TRBV19 to TRBJ1-2, with D possibly matching TRBD1 (5 bases). Here the CDR3 DNA reads TGTGCCAGTAATCCCGGACACCTTAACTATGGCTACACCTTC. Amino acid sequence: CASNPGHLNYGYTF.